Listed below are T cell receptor beta chains from one sample, sequenced in a study of shared clonotypes between healthy human individuals. TCRdb's table, derived via immunoSEQ multiplex PCR, lists solely in-frame clones and lacks some. The profile covers about 2.3 million clones, with roughly 92% appearing a single time and around 0.38% taken by the ten largest. Sequenced input: naive CD4+ T cells from PBMCs. The receptor source for this set is a man aged 18 to 29 in good health. Some clones in this sample may be carry-over from other donors' samples. CDR3s include the opening cysteine and the closing phenylalanine or tryptophan. The D gene is left open where the match is weak. Only part of the rows carry a size: once, few, many, or a class if the clone is expanded.

>TRBV6-1|13|TRBD1|NA|TRBJ1-1
TGTGCCAGCAGGGACAGGGGGCCTAACGAAGCTTTCTTT
CASRDRGPNEAFF
>TRBV7-3|16|NA|NA|TRBJ2-2
TGTGCCAGCAGCTTAACGGGGGCAATCCCCACCGGGGAGCTGTTTTTT
CASSLTGAIPTGELFF
>TRBV5-1|17|TRBD2|NA|TRBJ2-1
TGCGCCAGCAGCCGGCTAGCGGGAATGAGCTCCTACAATGAGCAGTTCTTC
CASSRLAGMSSYNEQFF
>TRBV5-1|14|TRBD1|NA|TRBJ2-5
TGCGCCAGCAGCCTGACAGGGGGGCAAGAGACCCAGTACTTC
CASSLTGGQETQYF
>TRBV11-2|9|NA|NA|TRBJ1-5
TGCTATAGGGGAAATAGAAAGCATTTT
CYRGNRKHF
>TRBV14|12|NA|NA|TRBJ2-1
TGTGCCAGCAGCCTCTCCAGGTACCCGCAGTTCTTC
CASSLSRYPQFF
>TRBV30|14|TRBD1|NA|TRBJ1-3
TGTGCCTGGAGATCAGGGGGTGGTGGAAACACCATATATTTT
CAWRSGGGGNTIYF
>TRBV18|15|TRBD1|NA|TRBJ1-1
TGTGCCAGCTCACCCCAGGACAGGAGGAACACTGAAGCTTTCTTT
CASSPQDRRNTEAFF
>TRBV28|15|TRBD2|NA|TRBJ2-5
TGTGCCAGCAGGAGTAGCGGGAGGGCCCAAGAGACCCAGTACTTC
CASRSSGRAQETQYF
>TRBV5-6|13|NA|NA|TRBJ1-2
TGTGCCAGCAGCTTGAGACAGACCTATGGCTACACCTTC
CASSLRQTYGYTF
>TRBV20-1|11|NA|NA|TRBJ2-7
TGCAGTGCCGGGACCATCACGGAGCAGTACTTC
CSAGTITEQYF
>TRBV10-3|13|NA|NA|TRBJ2-5
TGTGCCATCAGTGACAGGACCCAAGAGACCCAGTACTTC
CAISDRTQETQYF
>TRBV5-8|11|NA|NA|TRBJ2-1
TGTGCCAGCAGCCTCTGGGGTGAGCAGTTCTTC
CASSLWGEQFF
>TRBV7-9|12|NA|NA|TRBJ2-1
TGTGCCAGCGGGTGGACCTTGGATGAGCAGTTCTTC
CASGWTLDEQFF
>TRBV10-3|16|NA|NA|TRBJ2-3
TGTGCCATCAGTGAGGGGGGCCGACAGCGCGGAGATACGCAGTATTTT
CAISEGGRQRGDTQYF
>TRBV11-1|14|NA|NA|TRBJ1-2
TGTGCCAGCAGCCCCAATGGGGACAACTATGGCTACACCTTC
CASSPNGDNYGYTF
>TRBV10-3|20|TRBD1|NA|TRBJ2-2
TGTGCCATCAGTGACCCCGTTCGCCTCGACAGGGGGCCCGACACCGGGGAGCTGTTTTTT
CAISDPVRLDRGPDTGELFF
>TRBV6-5|15|TRBD2|once|TRBJ2-1
TGTGCCAGCAGACCACTAGCGATGGGAGTCAATGAGCAGTTCTTC
CASRPLAMGVNEQFF
>TRBV11-2|19|TRBD2|NA|TRBJ2-2
TGTGCCAGCAGCTTAGACCGGACTAGCGGGAGTTTAACGGCCGGGGAGCTGTTTTTT
CASSLDRTSGSLTAGELFF
>TRBV9|15|NA|NA|TRBJ2-1
TGTGCCAGCAGCGTGTCCGGGACACATGGACTCGAGCAGTTCTTC
CASSVSGTHGLEQFF
>TRBV11-3|13|NA|NA|TRBJ2-1
TGTGCCAGCAGCTTAGCGGCAGACAATGAGCAGTTCTTC
CASSLAADNEQFF
>TRBV28|16|NA|NA|TRBJ1-3
TGTGCCAGCAGCACCCGCCGGGGGCAGATTGGAAACACCATATATTTT
CASSTRRGQIGNTIYF
>TRBV5-1|15|NA|NA|TRBJ1-2
TGCGCCAGCAGCAGGGGGGACGAAACTAACTATGGCTACACCTTC
CASSRGDETNYGYTF
>TRBV7-7|15|NA|NA|TRBJ2-2
TGTGCCAGCAGCTTAATCTCGCGGGACACCGGGGAGCTGTTTTTT
CASSLISRDTGELFF
>TRBV18|13|NA|NA|TRBJ1-2
TGTGCCAGCTCACCACGGGGTTTTTATGGCTACACCTTC
CASSPRGFYGYTF
>TRBV15|18|TRBD2|NA|TRBJ2-3
TGTGCCACCAGCAGAGATTCCCACGGGACTAGCCGGGAGGGGACGCAGTATTTT
CATSRDSHGTSREGTQYF
>TRBV27|15|NA|NA|TRBJ1-1
TGTGCCAGCAGTTTTGGGGCTTTTCCGAACACTGAAGCTTTCTTT
CASSFGAFPNTEAFF
>TRBV5-1|14|TRBD1|NA|TRBJ2-7
TGCGCCAGCAGCACCGGGACAGGCTACTACGAGCAGTACTTC
CASSTGTGYYEQYF
>TRBV28|13|TRBD1|few|TRBJ1-5
TGTGCCAGCAGTGGGACAGGGCAGCAGCCCCAGCATTTT
CASSGTGQQPQHF
>TRBV5-8|12|NA|NA|TRBJ2-4
TGTGCCAGCAGCTTATTAGGACAATCAAAGTACTTC
CASSLLGQSKYF
>TRBV28|15|NA|NA|TRBJ1-1
TGTGCCAGCCAAACGCCGAGGAAGGGGAACACTGAAGCTTTCTTT
CASQTPRKGNTEAFF
>TRBV7-3|15|TRBD1|NA|TRBJ2-6
TGTGCCAGCAGCCCAGGGGGCGGTGGGGCCAACGTCCTGACTTTC
CASSPGGGGANVLTF
>TRBV7-2|19|TRBD2|NA|TRBJ2-4
TGTGCCAGCAGCCAAAGGAAGCGGGAGTCAGGACTAGGCAAAAACATTCAGTACTTC
CASSQRKRESGLGKNIQYF
>TRBV19|16|TRBD2|NA|TRBJ2-1
TGTGCCAGTACTCCAAGACTAGCGGGAGGGAGCAATGAGCAGTTCTTC
CASTPRLAGGSNEQFF
>TRBV27|15|NA|NA|TRBJ1-2
TGTGCCAGCAGTATCGGCTCTGGGCCCAACTATGGCTACACCTTC
CASSIGSGPNYGYTF
>TRBV5-4|13|NA|NA|TRBJ2-5
TGTGCCAGCAGCTCCGCCGGCCAAGAGACCCAGTACTTC
CASSSAGQETQYF
>TRBV5-1|12|NA|NA|TRBJ2-3
TGCGCCAGCAGCATTCCGGGACCTGCGCAGTATTTT
CASSIPGPAQYF
>TRBV28|13|NA|NA|TRBJ2-4
TGTGCCAGCAGTTCGGTAGCCAAAAACATTCAGTACTTC
CASSSVAKNIQYF
>TRBV6-4|15|NA|NA|TRBJ1-2
TGTGCCAGCAAGCCCGGTTTTAACTCTAACTATGGCTACACCTTC
CASKPGFNSNYGYTF
>TRBV4-2|16|NA|once|TRBJ2-7
TGTGCCAGCAGCCAAGTAGTGACCCCGGCGGCCTACGAGCAGTACTTC
CASSQVVTPAAYEQYF
>TRBV5-4|16|NA|NA|TRBJ1-4
TGTGCCAGCAGGGTAGTCCGGCAGGGCAAAAATGAAAAACTGTTTTTT
CASRVVRQGKNEKLFF
>TRBV14|16|TRBD2|NA|TRBJ2-7
TGTGCCAGCAGCCGCCGACGGGTAGCGGGAGGGCTCGAGCAGTACTTC
CASSRRRVAGGLEQYF
>TRBV5-5|18|TRBD1|NA|TRBJ1-2
TGTGCCAGCAGCTTGGCCGCCGCAGGGGGCTATTGGGACTATGGCTACACCTTC
CASSLAAAGGYWDYGYTF
>TRBV5-1|16|TRBD2|NA|TRBJ2-3
TGCGCCAGCAGCGCCGGGACTAGCGGGATTTTAGGTACGCAGTATTTT
CASSAGTSGILGTQYF
>TRBV10-3|15|TRBD2|NA|TRBJ2-1
TGTGCCATCAGGTCCGTGGCTAGCGGCTACAATGAGCAGTTCTTC
CAIRSVASGYNEQFF
>TRBV11-3|15|TRBD1|NA|TRBJ2-7
TGTGCCAGCAGCTTAGCCGGGACAGGCTCCTACGAGCAGTACTTC
CASSLAGTGSYEQYF
>TRBV7-3|15|TRBD1|NA|TRBJ1-1
TGTGCCAGCAGGGCCGACAGGGGCGTGAACACTGAAGCTTTCTTT
CASRADRGVNTEAFF
>TRBV18|15|TRBD2|NA|TRBJ2-7
TGTGCCAGCTCATCGGGGAGGGGAAGTACCTACGAGCAGTACTTC
CASSSGRGSTYEQYF
>TRBV7-9|13|TRBD1|NA|TRBJ2-2
TGTGCCAGCGGGACAGGGAACACCGGGGAGCTGTTTTTT
CASGTGNTGELFF